This T cell receptor (beta chain) was observed in a study of blood T cell repertoires in COVID-19. Authors' methods: How many nucleated cells were present was estimated from reference gene primer amplification. Sequencing used immunoSEQ multiplex PCR; TCRdb keeps in-frame clones, though not all of them. V and J calls and clone size follow that table, whereas D and trimming were derived from the DNA. The sample records 200,000 to 300,000 clones, about 91% being singletons. The CDR3 length is 15 residues. The ends lost 6 bases at V and 2 bases at J; junction bases unmatched: 6. From germline, CDR1 is LGHNT and CDR2 FRNRAP.

This sequence joins TRBV12-5 and TRBJ2-1; 8 bases map to TRBD2. The sequencing sample was made of PBMCs or T cells enriched from blood (not recorded which). This sequence originates from a woman aged 40 to 50 with acute COVID-19. CDR3 sequence reads: CASGGGLAAYNEQFF. The CDR3 DNA sequence: TGTGCTAGTGGGGGCGGACTAGCCGCCTACAATGAGCAGTTCTTC. The variable domain in full, with the rest retrieved from reference TRBV12-5 and TRBJ2-1, is DARVTQTPRHKVTEMGQEVTMRCQPILGHNTVFWYRQTMMQGLELLAYFRNRAPLDDSGMPKDRFSAEMPDATLATLKIQPSEPRDSAVYFCASGGGLAAYNEQFFGPGTRLTVL.